This entry lists 9 T cell receptor beta chains sequenced from one sample in a study of T cell responses to AZD1222 COVID-19 vaccine. Profiled with immunoSEQ multiplex PCR; TCRdb holds only in-frame clones, not every one. The top ten hold less than 6.5% of the sample, which has 120,000 or so clones, less than 95% seen once. The input for sequencing was peripheral blood, taken on day 0 of AZD1222 vaccination. These receptors all come from an adult in good health.

The genes are TRBV5-8 and TRBJ2-6; D uncertain. The CDR3 is made up of 16 amino acids. The V end lost 1 base, the J end lost 4 bases, and 12 bases lay between the germline ends. CDR1 is SGHTS, CDR2 YDEGEE, per germline. The CDR3 loop is CASSLKGFSGANVLTF. The CDR3 DNA reads as TGTGCCAGCAGCTTGAAAGGGTTTTCGGGGGCCAACGTCCTGACTTTC.

V is TRBV18 and J is TRBJ2-2, with 7 nucleotides matching TRBD1. The J segment lost 3 bases and the V segment lost 2 bases, leaving 3 bases of the junction unmatched. This CDR3 is 15 amino acids long. Germline CDR1 and CDR2: KGHSH and LQKENI. The CDR3, as DNA: TGTGCCAGCTCACCAGACAGGGTGGACACCGGGGAGCTGTTTTTT. Residues: CASSPDRVDTGELFF. Full variable domain (rest looked up from reference TRBV18 and TRBJ2-2): NAGVMQNPRHLVRRRGQEARLRCSPMKGHSHVYWYRQLPEEGLKFMVYLQKENIIDESGMPKERFSAEFPKEGPSILRIQQVVRGDSAAYFCASSPDRVDTGELFFGEGSRLTVL.

The V gene is TRBV6-2 or TRBV6-3, the J gene TRBJ1-5, with a weak D call TRBD1 (5 bases). This CDR3 spans 17 amino acids. Trimming removed 0 bases at V and 3 bases at J, with 15 bases between. CDR1 is MNHEY and CDR2 is SVGEGT in the germline V gene. CDR3 DNA sequence: TGTGCCAGCAGTTACTCGATAACACGACAGACCAATCAGCCCCAGCATTTT. Translation gives CASSYSITRQTNQPQHF.

The gene calls are TRBV19 and TRBJ2-7, with 7 positions matching TRBD1. CDR3 size: 15 residues. CDR1 is LNHDA, CDR2 SQIVND, per germline (reference sequence). The V gene end was trimmed by 3 bases and the J gene end by 3 bases; junction bases not matched to a gene: 8. In DNA, the CDR3 is TGTGCCAGTAGTATTTCCCGACAGGGCAACTACGAGCAGTACTTC. Its translation: CASSISRQGNYEQYF.

The V call is TRBV25-1, the J call TRBJ2-7; TRBD1 agrees at 11 bases. CDR1 is MGHDK and CDR2 is SYGVNS in the germline V gene. The length of the CDR3 is 15 residues. Trimming cost V 2 bases and J 2 bases; bases outside gene matches: 2. CDR3 amino acids: CASSEPGQGAYEQYF. The CDR3 bases are TGTGCCAGCAGTGAACCGGGACAGGGGGCCTACGAGCAGTACTTC.

Only one count was recorded for this clone. The chain links TRBV6-5 to TRBJ1-1; D gene uncertain. Germline CDR1 is MNHEY and CDR2 is SVGAGI. Between the trimmed V and J ends, which lost 6 bases and 3 bases, there was a span of 5 bases. This CDR3 has 11 amino acids. CDR3 nucleotide sequence: TGTGCCAGCAGGGAGGACACTGAAGCTTTCTTT. This sequence encodes CASREDTEAFF.

Comment on this clone: This sample also contains other DNA sequences that code for the same CDR3. The V gene is TRBV7-9, the J gene TRBJ1-2; possibly TRBD1 for D (5 bases). The germline V gene has CDR1 SEHNR and CDR2 FQNEAQ (reference sequence). This CDR3 spans 12 amino acids. The ends were cut back, 3 bases at V and 8 bases at J, with 10 bases in the middle. The CDR3 loop is CASSLGGVGYTF. For the CDR3, the DNA is TGTGCCAGCAGCTTGGGGGGTGTGGGCTACACCTTC.

The V and J genes are TRBV19 and TRBJ2-5; TRBD1 or TRBD2 may be the D gene (5 bases each). The CDR3 consists of 13 residues. The germline V gene has CDR1 LNHDA and CDR2 SQIVND (reference sequence). V was shortened by 3 bases and J by 4 bases, with 9 bases between the two germline ends. The CDR3 DNA follows: TGTGCCAGTAGTATCCGGGACCGAGAGACCCAGTACTTC. It codes for CASSIRDRETQYF.

This chain connects TRBV5-1 to TRBJ1-6; 7 bases align to TRBD1. Trimming took 4 bases from V and 8 from J; bases not matched to a gene: 9. Germline-derived CDR1 and CDR2 are SGHRS and YFSETQ. The CDR3 spans 15 residues. The CDR3 DNA sequence: TGCGCCAGCAGCCGACACGACAGGGCCTATTCACCCCTCCACTTT. Translated, it gives CASSRHDRAYSPLHF.